This T cell receptor beta chain was sequenced during a study of neurological immune-mediated disorders. Germline V CDR1 and CDR2: SGHRS, YFSETQ. The CDR3 is made up of 15 amino acids. V dropped 4 bases and J dropped 0; count of bases not matched to a gene: 4. The method for making cDNA was 5'RACE, and it used 10-nucleotide random UMIs. Over 170 million TCR-beta sequences (from 15-18 subjects) were yielded by each sequencing run. TCRdb re-called the 5' RACE reads through MiXCR, storing one row per CDR3 protein. The sample records tens of thousands of distinct CDR3 sequences, around 9.6% being singletons. Time point reported: longitudinal time-point 1 (baseline). This clonotype was detected only a few times. Antigen unknown. Study observations and caveats: HTLV-1-associated myelopathy had the most TCR clonal expansion, whereas multiple sclerosis had the least (lower than in healthy controls). None of the CDR3 amino acid sequences found in expanded clones was shared across subjects. This suggests that the TCR-beta repertoires were private in all groups.

This clonotype was obtained from a man aged 25 to 40 in good health. The chain combines TRBV5-1 with TRBJ2-3; 8 bases map to TRBD2. Input material: PBMCs. CDR3 sequence: CASSPGGLSTDTQYF. The CDR3 bases are TGCGCCAGCAGCCCGGGGGGGCTTAGCACAGATACGCAGTATTTT.